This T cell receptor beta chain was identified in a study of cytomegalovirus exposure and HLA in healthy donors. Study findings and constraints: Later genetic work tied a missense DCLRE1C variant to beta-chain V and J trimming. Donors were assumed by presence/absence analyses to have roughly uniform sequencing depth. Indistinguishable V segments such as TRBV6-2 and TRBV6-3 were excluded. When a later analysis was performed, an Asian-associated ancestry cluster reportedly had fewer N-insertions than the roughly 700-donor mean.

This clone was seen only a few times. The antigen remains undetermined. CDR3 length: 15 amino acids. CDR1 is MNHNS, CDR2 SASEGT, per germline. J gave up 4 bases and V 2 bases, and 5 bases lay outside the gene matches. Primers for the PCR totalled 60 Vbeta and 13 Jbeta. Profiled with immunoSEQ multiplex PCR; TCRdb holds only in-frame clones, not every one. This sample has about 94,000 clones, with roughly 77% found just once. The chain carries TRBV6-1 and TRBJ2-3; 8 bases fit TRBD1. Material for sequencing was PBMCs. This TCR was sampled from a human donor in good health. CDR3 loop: CASSEWTGYSDTQYF. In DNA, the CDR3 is TGTGCCAGCAGTGAATGGACAGGGTATTCAGATACGCAGTATTTT.